This T cell receptor beta chain was observed in a study of graft-versus-host responses after intestinal transplantation (dated by TCRdb to the early 2020s). Background for the entire study: The transplants that recipients got were multivisceral, liver-intestinal, or isolated intestinal. Graft-versus-host and host-versus-graft alloreactive T cell clones were tracked in the graft, circulation and bone marrow after intestinal transplantation using bulk TCR-beta CDR3 sequencing. The cohort enrolled about two dozen intestinal transplant recipients including one retransplant, and a few patients lacking pretransplant specimens were excluded. Anti-thymocyte globulin induction was given to all recipients, followed by maintenance tacrolimus and steroids for two to three years. Instead of going to the commercial service, samples from a few later patients were sequenced in-house on an Illumina MiSeq and processed with MiXCR. To identify alloreactive clones, pre-transplant mixed lymphocyte reaction products were sequenced and compared with unstimulated pre-transplant donor and recipient T cells. A peak of at least 4% donor T cells among recipient peripheral blood mononuclear cells was the definition used for donor T cell macrochimerism. Results and caveats for the whole study, not just this receptor: The relatively low number and heterogeneity of intestinal transplant patients limited the conclusions. Early after transplant, declines in HvG clones were associated with peak levels of circulating GvH clones. GvH clones were detected in recipient bone marrow, and some of these GvH clones were observed earlier in ileal mucosa or blood, consistent with an intestinal mucosal origin. In patients with donor T cell macrochimerism, the allografts had high GvH to HvG T cell clonal ratios.

Its CDR3 holds 11 amino acids, cysteine through phenylalanine. Only the CDR3 DNA is retained, 33 bases long and in frame from the first base. Based on the germline V gene (reference sequence), the CDR1 and CDR2 sequences are DFQATT and SNEGSKA. The junction shows trimming of 1 base on V and 8 bases on J, plus 8 bases between the germline ends. Regarding this clone: There is no known antigen for this receptor. No base quality information exists; no much larger clone differs at one position.

This specimen's time point label, interpreted: cells obtained before transplantation from donor or recipient. CD3+CD4+ and CD3+CD8+ populations were FACS-sorted from unstimulated pre-transplant donor and recipient cells taken from spleen or lymph nodes. Libraries were prepared through the immunoSEQ multiplex PCR assay. For most patients, genomic DNA was isolated using the Qiagen DNeasy Blood and Tissue Kit and was shipped frozen to Adaptive Biotechnologies for TCR sequencing. Adaptive Biotechnologies carried out high-throughput TCR-beta CDR3 sequencing of genomic DNA for most patients. As for the authors' bioinformatics: Adaptive's ImmunoSEQ software supplied the TCR sequencing data for more than 15 patients, while MiXCR and VDJtools were used to process a few other patients. CD4 versus CD8 sorting errors were corrected by removing sequences found in both subsets at a frequency ratio below 5:1. CDR3 nucleotide sequences shared by donor and recipient were removed because the origin of these sequences could not be assigned. To be classed as alloreactive, a clone needed at least 2-fold expansion over unstimulated cells and a minimum CFSE-low frequency of 0.002% (template counts) or 0.001% (read counts). Clones were considered mappable if detected in sequenced pre-transplant spleen, lymph node, or MLR CFSE-low populations of the donor or recipient. The cumulative frequency of alloreactive clones was calculated as a percentage of all sequences, weighted by copy number. In TCRdb, the immuneACCESS table is reduced to in-frame sequences with V and J assigned. These tables do not hold every clone; where another copy was compared, an unresolved V gene accounts for under half, and the others remain unexplained. The D gene and trimming were derived from the DNA, and the V and J assignments and clone size from that table. The sample records about 96,000 clones, about 90% of which are singletons. Around 0.17% of the sample belongs to the ten largest clones.

The sequencing used unstimulated CD4+ T cells sorted from spleen or lymph node cells, collected before intestinal transplant. Recombination joined TRBV20-1 with TRBJ1-2, with the D gene not confidently named. This receptor was obtained from a human donor who received an intestinal transplant. In nucleotide form, the sequence is TGCAGTGCTAGAGGGCTGGAGGGCTACACCTTC. Its amino acids are CSARGLEGYTF.